The 12 T cell receptor beta chains below come from one sample, sequenced in a study of chemoradiotherapy in HPV16-positive cancers. Only in-frame clones appear in the TCRdb table, and some are missing; sequencing was by immunoSEQ multiplex PCR. The table records 25,000 to 40,000 clones, roughly nine tenths of them present only once. The starting material was blood, obtained from a patient who underwent chemoradiotherapy. Receptors were obtained from a human donor with HPV-associated anogenital cancer.

This sequence joins TRBV7-2 and TRBJ2-7, with TRBD2 identical over 11 bases. This CDR3 has 16 amino acids. Germline V CDR1 and CDR2: SGHTA, FQGNSA. V trimming: 3 bases; J trimming: 0 bases; junction bases outside the gene matches: 4. CDR3 DNA: TGTGCCAGCAGCTTGGTAGCGGGGGGGAGCTCCTACGAGCAGTACTTC. It yields the protein CASSLVAGGSSYEQYF.

The chain employs TRBV29-1 and TRBJ1-1; 8 positions agree with TRBD1. Germline trimming cut 5 bases from V and 3 bases from J; bases unmatched to any gene: 5. The germline V gene encodes CDR1 SQVTM and CDR2 ANQGSEA. The CDR3 is 13 residues long. Here the CDR3 reads CSVQDRAHTEAFF. In DNA, the CDR3 is TGCAGCGTTCAGGACAGGGCCCACACTGAAGCTTTCTTT.

The rearrangement joins TRBV27 to TRBJ2-4; 8 bases line up with TRBD1. The CDR3 length is 15 residues. V was pared by 4 bases and J by 7 bases, with 9 bases of the junction left unmatched. Germline V lookup: CDR1 MNHEY, CDR2 SMNVEV (reference sequence). DNA for the CDR3: TGTGCCAGCAGTTCTCTTGGACAGGGAGAGAACATTCAGTACTTC. It encodes CASSSLGQGENIQYF.

The chain carries TRBV5-1 and TRBJ1-1, with D perhaps TRBD1 (5 bases). The CDR3 totals 13 residues. In germline, CDR1 is SGHRS, CDR2 YFSETQ. Trimming cost V 4 bases and J 8 bases, with 15 bases left between them. The DNA for the CDR3 is TGCGCCAGCAGCCTCAAGGGGTCTGGAGAAGCTTTCTTT. Protein product: CASSLKGSGEAFF.

J is TRBJ2-3 and V is TRBV12-5; D unclear. The CDR3 extends over 13 amino acids. Per germline, CDR1 LGHNT and CDR2 FRNRAP. V lost 6 bases and J lost 6, with 13 bases in between. In DNA form, the CDR3 reads TGTGCTAGTGGAACCTACTCTGCGGATACGCAGTATTTT. Residues: CASGTYSADTQYF.

The chain joins TRBV18 to TRBJ1-1; TRBD1 aligns across 8 bases. Germline CDR1 reads KGHSH; CDR2 reads LQKENI. With 2 bases clipped from V and 7 bases from J, the junction kept 9 bases outside the gene matches. CDR3 size: 15 residues. The CDR3 region is CASSPESRGLDEAFF. In nucleotides, the CDR3 is TGTGCCAGCTCACCAGAGTCCAGGGGGCTCGATGAAGCTTTCTTT.

This sequence joins TRBV6-5 and TRBJ2-6, with D perhaps assigned TRBD1 or TRBD2 (6 bases each). From germline, CDR1 is MNHEY and CDR2 SVGAGI. The V gene lost 5 bases and the J gene lost 4 bases, with 9 bases spanning the gap. The CDR3 sequence is 14 residues long. The CDR3: CASSTGAGANVLTF. In DNA, the CDR3 is TGTGCCAGCAGTACGGGGGCGGGGGCCAACGTCCTGACTTTC.

The chain has TRBV9 and TRBJ2-2, with D tentatively TRBD2 (5 bases). Germline V gene data show CDR1 as SGDLS and CDR2 as YYNGEE. The CDR3 is made up of 15 amino acids. V lost 2 bases to trimming and J lost 3 bases, with 11 bases between them. The CDR3 bases are TGTGCCAGCAGCGTCCGCGGGTCGGACACCGGGGAGCTGTTTTTT. The encoded protein is CASSVRGSDTGELFF.

CDR3 in DNA: TGTGCTAGTGGTTTGCAGCAGCCCCAGCATTTT. Its protein is CASGLQQPQHF. The chain is built from TRBV12-5 and TRBJ1-5; D not certain. V was cut by 2 bases and J by 7 bases, with 3 bases left in between. Germline values: CDR1 LGHNT, CDR2 FRNRAP. CDR3 length: 11 residues.

On this clone: One junction end disagrees with the germline gene, perhaps due to a read error. The rearrangement uses TRBV4-1 and TRBJ2-5; a weak D match, TRBD2 (7 bases). Germline loops: CDR1 MGHRA, CDR2 YSYEKL. The CDR3 spans 14 residues. The CDR3 bases are TGCGCCAGCAGCCATGTCCGGGGGCGGGAGACCCCGTACTTC. The encoded protein is CASSHVRGRETPYF.

This chain uses TRBV11-2 with TRBJ1-3; D is uncertain. The CDR3 is 14 residues long. Per the germline V gene, CDR1 is SGHAT and CDR2 is FQNNGV. V shed 7 bases and J shed 1 base, with 11 bases lying between them. In DNA form, the CDR3 reads TGTGCCAGCAACCCGGGGATTTCTGGAAACACCATATATTTT. It specifies CASNPGISGNTIYF.

The chain employs TRBV30 and TRBJ1-3, with a possible D match to TRBD1 (5 bases). Germline-derived CDR1 and CDR2 are GTSNPN and SVGIG (reference sequence). V was trimmed by 1 base and J by 2 bases, leaving 15 bases between them. The CDR3 contains 16 residues. The CDR3 DNA reads as TGTGCCTGGAGTGCTAACGTAGGGACGGCTGGAAACACCATATATTTT. Its translation: CAWSANVGTAGNTIYF.